This T cell receptor (beta chain) is from a study of breast tumors, draining lymph nodes, adjacent tissues. The germline V gene has CDR1 LNHDA and CDR2 SQIVND (reference sequence). The CDR3 is 13 amino acids. J lost 4 bases, V lost 7 bases, and 2 bases had no gene match. MiXCR was run by TCRdb on the multiplex PCR reads, yielding one entry per CDR3 protein. The sample comprises about 300,000 distinct CDR3 sequences, about 33% of which are singletons, and around 1.1% rests with the top ten. Whole-study results and caveats: Compared with lymph nodes, tumors were less diverse; compared with nontumor tissue, more. Tumor T cell lymph node origin was a supported hypothesis, not proven. Findings are consistent with lymph node origin and intratumoral expansion of most tumor T cells. Luminal-like breast cancer showed significantly greater tumor-nontumor repertoire similarity than basal-like breast cancer did.

Samples came from axillary lymph nodes draining the breast cancer. This clonotype was detected many times. Its antigen is as yet unknown. The receptor comes from a female donor with breast cancer. Some clones in this sample may be carry-over from other donors' samples. The specimen was axillary lymph node tissue. V and J are TRBV19 and TRBJ1-2; 11 positions agree with TRBD1. In DNA, the CDR3 is TGTGCCAGTAAGGACAGGGGGCCCTATGGCTACACCTTC. This sequence encodes CASKDRGPYGYTF.